These 32 T cell receptor beta chains originate from one sample sequenced in a study of cytomegalovirus exposure and HLA in healthy donors. 60 Vbeta and 13 Jbeta primers were used in PCR. TCRdb's table, derived via immunoSEQ multiplex PCR, lists solely in-frame clones and lacks some. Seen here are fewer than 95,000 clones, approximately 69% observed once, and the top ten hold 20% to 25%. The source material was PBMCs. All receptors come from a woman between 45 and 65 years old in good health and CMV-seropositive.

As concerns this clone: The sample contains more than one DNA sequence encoding this CDR3. The V and J genes are TRBV18 and TRBJ2-7; maybe TRBD2 (6 bases). The CDR3 has 14 residues. The germline V and J ends were trimmed by 3 bases and 1 base, with 10 bases remaining between them. Germline V gives CDR1 KGHSH, CDR2 LQKENI. In DNA, the CDR3 is TGTGCCAGCTCACCGGGACTTCTTTCCTACGAGCAGTACTTC. Protein product: CASSPGLLSYEQYF.

This rearrangement joins TRBV5-1 to TRBJ1-1, with D hard to call. Germline V gives CDR1 SGHRS, CDR2 YFSETQ. The CDR3 runs to 13 residues. Trimming took off 4 bases at V and 1 base at J, with 8 bases between the two ends. The CDR3 protein is CASSLTTNTEAFF. The CDR3, as DNA: TGCGCCAGCAGCCTCACTACGAACACTGAAGCTTTCTTT. The variable domain in full, with the rest retrieved from reference TRBV5-1 and TRBJ1-1, is KAGVTQTPRYLIKTRGQQVTLSCSPISGHRSVSWYQQTPGQGLQFLFEYFSETQRNKGNFPGRFSGRQFSNSRSEMNVSTLELGDSALYLCASSLTTNTEAFFGQGTRLTVV.

This clone was seen only a few times. The chain links TRBV7-6 to TRBJ2-1; the match to TRBD2 covers 9 bases. This CDR3 has 19 residues. CDR1 and CDR2 (germline): SGHVS, FNYEAQ. V lost 2 bases to trimming and J lost 8 bases; unmatched junction nucleotides: 19. In nucleotides, the CDR3 is TGTGCCAGCAGCTTACCCGCCCGACTAGCGGCGACCTTGGGGGATGAGCAGTTCTTC. It translates to CASSLPARLAATLGDEQFF.

V and J are TRBV5-1 and TRBJ2-1, with 11 bases that match TRBD2. CDR1 and CDR2 from the germline V gene are SGHRS and YFSETQ. The CDR3 is made up of 17 amino acids. V trimming: 2 bases; J trimming: 0 bases; junction bases outside the gene matches: 4. CDR3: CASSFSSGGSSYNEQFF. The CDR3, as DNA: TGCGCCAGCAGCTTTTCTAGCGGGGGGAGCTCCTACAATGAGCAGTTCTTC.

This sequence joins TRBV10-3 and TRBJ1-6; D remains unclear. This CDR3 has 14 amino acids. Germline-derived CDR1 and CDR2 are ENHRY and SYGVKD. Trimming shortened V by 6 bases and J by 4 bases, and 10 bases separated the two germline ends. The CDR3 DNA sequence: TGTGCCATCAGGCCCACGGGTTATAATTCACCCCTCCACTTT. It translates to CAIRPTGYNSPLHF.

V is TRBV30 and J is TRBJ2-7, with D perhaps matching TRBD1 (5 bases). The CDR3 covers 12 residues. With 5 bases removed from V and 3 bases from J, the gap between germline ends came to 11 bases. In germline, CDR1 is GTSNPN, CDR2 SVGIG (reference sequence). CDR3 DNA sequence: TGTGCCTGGGGGGAAGACAGCTACGAGCAGTACTTC. Amino acid sequence: CAWGEDSYEQYF.

The chain is built from TRBV9 and TRBJ2-1, with 7 bases fitting TRBD1. V gave up 4 bases and J gave up 6 bases; unmatched junction bases: 10. CDR1 and CDR2 from the germline V gene are SGDLS and YYNGEE. The CDR3 runs 15 residues. The CDR3 sequence is CASSPKPRQGNEQFF. Written as DNA, the CDR3 is TGTGCCAGCAGCCCCAAGCCCCGACAGGGCAATGAGCAGTTCTTC.

This chain links TRBV7-2 with TRBJ2-3; 7 bases match TRBD2. The length of the CDR3 is 15 residues. From germline, CDR1 is SGHTA and CDR2 FQGNSA. V lost 0 bases, J lost 0 bases, and 0 bases stayed unmatched. CDR3 region: CASSLAGGSTDTQYF. CDR3 DNA sequence: TGTGCCAGCAGCTTAGCGGGGGGGAGCACAGATACGCAGTATTTT.

The gene calls are TRBV5-6 and TRBJ2-7; D uncertain. The V gene's germline CDR1 is SGHDT and CDR2 YYEEEE. V was trimmed by 0 bases and J by 5 bases, leaving 3 bases between them. The CDR3 is made up of 11 amino acids. The CDR3, as DNA: TGTGCCAGCAGCTTGGCCGACGAGCAGTACTTC. As protein: CASSLADEQYF.

The chain has TRBV7-9 and TRBJ2-3; 13 bases fit TRBD2. V lost 1 base, J lost 3 bases, and 1 base stayed unmatched. The CDR3 loop spans 16 amino acids. Looked up from germline, CDR1 is SEHNR and CDR2 is FQNEAQ (reference sequence). For the CDR3, the DNA is TGTGCCAGCAGCTTAGGGACTAGCGGGGGAACAGATACGCAGTATTTT. Translated: CASSLGTSGGTDTQYF.

This clone was detected ten times or more. The rearrangement uses TRBV10-3 and TRBJ2-1; TRBD2 matches at 11 bases. The CDR3 is 16 residues long. Germline trimming cut 3 bases from V and 9 bases from J; bases unmatched to any gene: 10. The V gene's germline CDR1 is ENHRY and CDR2 SYGVKD. The chain's CDR3 is CAISDSFSGGALEQFF. The CDR3 nucleotides are TGTGCCATCAGTGATTCGTTTAGCGGGGGGGCCCTTGAGCAGTTCTTC.

The chain couples TRBV6-5 to TRBJ1-1; possibly TRBD1 for D (5 bases). Deletions cut 5 bases from V and 1 base from J, with 14 bases between. The CDR3 is 15 amino acids. Germline-derived CDR1 and CDR2 are MNHEY and SVGAGI. The CDR3 reads CASSVVQEPNTEAFF. CDR3 sequence (DNA): TGTGCCAGCAGTGTAGTACAGGAGCCGAACACTGAAGCTTTCTTT.

The V and J genes are TRBV7-2 and TRBJ2-2; maybe TRBD2 (7 bases). V lost 9 bases and J lost 2, with 16 bases in between. Germline-derived CDR1 and CDR2 are SGHTA and FQGNSA. The length of the CDR3 is 15 residues. CDR3 loop: CAREYRGGNTGELFF. The CDR3 region has the DNA TGTGCCAGGGAATATAGGGGGGGAAACACCGGGGAGCTGTTTTTT. Full variable domain (outside the CDR3, taken from reference TRBV7-2 and TRBJ2-2): GAGVSQSPSNKVTEKGKDVELRCDPISGHTALYWYRQSLGQGLEFLIYFQGNSAPDKSGLPSDRFSAERTGGSVSTLTIQRTQQEDSAVYLCAREYRGGNTGELFFGEGSRLTVL.

The sample holds a few counts of this clone. The V call is TRBV6-5, the J call TRBJ2-1, with 7 bases that match TRBD2. With 4 bases clipped from V and 0 bases from J, the junction kept 3 bases outside the gene matches. Germline-derived CDR1 and CDR2 are MNHEY and SVGAGI. The CDR3 has 15 residues. The CDR3 reads CASSLVAGSYNEQFF. CDR3 nucleotide sequence: TGTGCCAGCAGTTTGGTAGCGGGCTCCTACAATGAGCAGTTCTTC.

This clone came up a few times. The V call is TRBV28, the J call TRBJ2-5; weak D call: TRBD2 (5 bases). The V end lost 8 bases, the J end lost 5 bases, and 18 bases lay between the germline ends. This CDR3 has 14 amino acids. Germline lookup yields CDR1 MDHEN and CDR2 SYDVKM. CDR3 amino acids: CASGPSSPAETQYF. CDR3 DNA sequence: TGTGCCAGCGGTCCTAGCTCCCCCGCTGAGACCCAGTACTTC.

This clone was observed a single time. The chain links TRBV11-2 to TRBJ1-6, with D uncertain. In germline, CDR1 is SGHAT, CDR2 FQNNGV. The CDR3 is made up of 16 amino acids. V lost 3 bases, J lost 9 bases, and 18 bases lay in between. The CDR3 bases are TGTGCCAGCAGCTTGGCACCGGGAGCTGTAGTTTCACCCCTCCACTTT. Translation gives CASSLAPGAVVSPLHF.

The genes are TRBV2 and TRBJ2-7; D possibly corresponds to TRBD2 (5 bases). V lost 4 bases and J 5 bases, leaving 9 bases between the germline ends. The CDR3 length is 12 residues. Germline CDR1 SNHLY, CDR2 FYNNEI. In DNA, the CDR3 is TGTGCCAGCAGTGCTCTAGCCCACGAGCAGTACTTC. Its translation is CASSALAHEQYF.

The rearrangement joins TRBV9 to TRBJ1-1; 8 bases map to TRBD1. This CDR3 has 14 residues. The J segment lost 4 bases and the V segment lost 3 bases, leaving 5 bases of the junction unmatched. Germline V gene data show CDR1 as SGDLS and CDR2 as YYNGEE. The CDR3 DNA reads as TGTGCCAGCAGCGCAACAGGGGGAAGCACTGAAGCTTTCTTT. It translates to CASSATGGSTEAFF.

The V and J genes are TRBV7-2 and TRBJ1-1, with D maybe TRBD1 (5 bases). CDR1 is SGHTA and CDR2 is FQGNSA in the germline V gene. Trimming removed 6 bases from V and 5 bases from J, with 16 bases in between. This CDR3 spans 14 amino acids. CDR3 amino acids: CASRDAGGVTEAFF. CDR3 in DNA: TGTGCCAGCAGAGACGCGGGAGGGGTAACTGAAGCTTTCTTT.

This clone was counted a few times. The chain employs TRBV28 and TRBJ1-4, with 11 bases that match TRBD1. The CDR3 is 15 residues long. In germline, CDR1 is MDHEN, CDR2 SYDVKM. Trimming removed 5 bases from V and 5 bases from J; junction bases left unmatched: 4. Here the CDR3 DNA reads TGTGCCAGCAGTCCCGGGGACAGGGGGAATGAAAAACTGTTTTTT. Protein: CASSPGDRGNEKLFF.

This clone appeared a few times. V usage is TRBV27 and J usage is TRBJ1-2, with a possible D match to TRBD1 (6 bases). Germline CDR1 reads MNHEY; CDR2 reads SMNVEV (reference sequence). Trimming shortened V by 2 bases and J by 9 bases, and 10 bases separated the two germline ends. The CDR3 is 12 amino acids. CDR3 residues: CASSLGGESYTF. In DNA, the CDR3 is TGTGCCAGCAGTTTAGGGGGCGAGAGCTACACCTTC.

The chain links TRBV30 to TRBJ1-5; possibly TRBD1 for D (5 bases). Trimming took 0 bases from V and 5 from J, leaving 14 bases between them. The CDR3 consists of 15 residues. CDR1 is GTSNPN, CDR2 SVGIG, per germline (reference sequence). The CDR3: CAWSVGHLGDQPQHF. The CDR3 nucleotides read TGTGCCTGGAGTGTTGGACATCTCGGCGATCAGCCCCAGCATTTT.

This clone was found a few times. The chain joins TRBV5-4 to TRBJ2-1, with 7 bases aligning to TRBD1. There are 15 residues in the CDR3. Germline V gene data show CDR1 as SGHNT and CDR2 as YYREEE (reference sequence). The trim removed 0 bases at V and 2 bases at J, leaving 2 bases unmatched. In nucleotides, the CDR3 is TGTGCCAGCAGCTTGGGACAGGGACCCTACAATGAGCAGTTCTTC. Translated, it gives CASSLGQGPYNEQFF. The full variable domain, completed using reference TRBV5-4 and TRBJ2-1, is ETGVTQSPTHLIKTRGQQVTLRCSSQSGHNTVSWYQQALGQGPQFIFQYYREEENGRGNFPPRFSGLQFPNYSSELNVNALELDDSALYLCASSLGQGPYNEQFFGPGTRLTVL.

The rearrangement joins TRBV5-1 to TRBJ1-2; no clear D gene. The ends were cut back, 5 bases at V and 0 bases at J, with 8 bases in the middle. This CDR3 comprises 13 residues. CDR1 SGHRS and CDR2 YFSETQ come from the germline V gene. CDR3 loop: CASSDNSNYGYTF. CDR3 in DNA: TGCGCCAGCAGTGACAATTCTAACTATGGCTACACCTTC.

The chain couples TRBV2 to TRBJ2-1, with 10 bases fitting TRBD1. CDR1 is SNHLY and CDR2 is FYNNEI in the germline V gene. Unmatched junction bases numbered 5, after V lost 3 bases and J lost 3 bases. The CDR3 runs to 16 residues. In nucleotides, the CDR3 is TGTGCCAGCAGTGACCCGGGACAGGGGATCTACAATGAGCAGTTCTTC. This gives the protein CASSDPGQGIYNEQFF.

The chain has TRBV5-5 and TRBJ1-1; maybe TRBD1 (6 bases). Germline values: CDR1 SGHKS, CDR2 YYEKEE (reference sequence). The CDR3 sequence is 16 residues long. The V end was cut by 4 bases, the J end by 0 bases, with 16 bases between. CDR3 coding DNA: TGTGCCAGCAGCCGGGACAACCTGAAATTGAACACTGAAGCTTTCTTT. Its protein product is CASSRDNLKLNTEAFF.

The J gene is TRBJ2-3, the V gene TRBV13; TRBD2 matches 12 bases. The J segment lost 0 bases and the V segment lost 3 bases, leaving 1 base of the junction unmatched. This CDR3 contains 16 residues. Looked up from germline, CDR1 is PRHDT and CDR2 is FYEKMQ (reference sequence). In DNA form, the CDR3 reads TGTGCCAGCAGCTTGACTAGCGGGGGTAGCACAGATACGCAGTATTTT. Residues: CASSLTSGGSTDTQYF.

V gene TRBV10-1 combines with J gene TRBJ1-3, with no clear D. Germline lookup yields CDR1 WNHNN and CDR2 SYGVQD (reference sequence). Trimming took 4 bases from V and 4 from J, leaving 5 bases between them. The CDR3 has 12 amino acids. The chain's CDR3 is CASSVSGNTIYF. The DNA for the CDR3 is TGCGCCAGCAGTGTATCCGGAAACACCATATATTTT.

The V call is TRBV28, the J call TRBJ2-5; a weak D match, TRBD2 (5 bases). The CDR3 is 15 amino acids. From germline, CDR1 is MDHEN and CDR2 SYDVKM. The ends were cut back, 3 bases at V and 4 bases at J, with 15 bases in the middle. CDR3 nucleotides: TGTGCCAGCAGTTTTAGGGCTCCAGGAGGAGAGACCCAGTACTTC. It codes for CASSFRAPGGETQYF.

This clone has a handful of counts. V usage is TRBV11-2 and J usage is TRBJ1-1; 12 nucleotides line up with TRBD1. V gave up 2 bases and J gave up 7 bases; unmatched junction bases: 5. Per the germline V gene, CDR1 is SGHAT and CDR2 is FQNNGV. The CDR3 length is 15 residues. In nucleotides, the CDR3 is TGTGCCAGCAGCTTACTCGGGACAGGGGGCAGTGAAGCTTTCTTT. Translated: CASSLLGTGGSEAFF.

V and J are TRBV5-6 and TRBJ2-5, with TRBD1 identical over 7 bases. The CDR3 sequence is 15 residues long. The germline V gene encodes CDR1 SGHDT and CDR2 YYEEEE. The trim removed 4 bases at V and 2 bases at J, leaving 8 bases unmatched. CDR3 protein: CASSPGTVLQETQYF. The CDR3 nucleotides are TGTGCCAGCAGCCCCGGGACAGTATTACAAGAGACCCAGTACTTC.

V usage is TRBV5-1 and J usage is TRBJ2-5; 11 bases line up with TRBD2. Germline CDR1 is SGHRS and CDR2 is YFSETQ. This CDR3 contains 18 residues. The J segment lost 1 base and the V segment lost 4 bases, leaving 12 bases of the junction unmatched. The CDR3 DNA is TGCGCCAGCAGCAGTCCCAAGACTAGCGGGGAAATCCAAGAGACCCAGTACTTC. Translation: CASSSPKTSGEIQETQYF.